The clone carrying this T cell receptor beta chain was counted a few times. The sample originates from a study of beta chain features in type 1 diabetes. This CDR3 contains 12 residues. The isolated RNA, all of it, was reverse transcribed, so expressed TCRB transcripts were what got sequenced. Libraries were prepared by immunoSEQ multiplex PCR; TCRdb keeps only in-frame clonotypes and omits some of them. Of some 200,000 clones in the sample, under 13% were seen once. It was one heparinised blood draw, averaging about 110 mL, that each donor gave. Markers CD45RO/CCR7/CD25/CD127/CD95/CD27 served to sort CD4+ naive, central memory, regulatory and stem cell-like memory cells.

The source material was central memory CD4+ T cells from blood. The chain recombines TRBV23-1 with TRBJ2-5; maybe TRBD2 (5 bases). TRBJ2-7 matches the DNA end more closely, so the J call is doubtful. TRBV23-1 is an ORF, with its function uncertain. The TCR was taken from a man younger than 35 in good health. The CDR3 here is CASHDRGNEQYF. The CDR3 DNA is TGCGCCAGCCATGATAGAGGGAACGAGCAGTACTTC.